This passage covers 15 T cell receptor beta chains from one sample sequenced in a study of shared clonotypes between healthy human individuals. This table comes from immunoSEQ multiplex PCR, and its TCRdb copy is limited to in-frame clones, with some not included. The sample includes millions of clones, over 85% seen only once; the top ten take roughly 0.13%. Source material: naive CD4+ T cells sorted from blood. Subset indicated: CD45RA+ positively selected. The receptor set was obtained from a man younger than 30 in good health.

The V and J genes are TRBV19 and TRBJ2-5, with 10 bases that match TRBD2. Germline V gives CDR1 LNHDA, CDR2 SQIVND (reference sequence). The CDR3 is 18 residues long. Trimming took 1 base from V and 2 from J; bases not matched to a gene: 10. CDR3 loop: CASSIAASGGAPQETQYF. In DNA form, the CDR3 reads TGTGCCAGTAGTATAGCGGCTAGCGGGGGAGCACCTCAAGAGACCCAGTACTTC.

The CDR3 region has the DNA TGTGCCAGCAGCGTGGGGGCCTCCACAGATACGCAGTATTTT. It encodes CASSVGASTDTQYF. This chain links TRBV9 with TRBJ2-3; the D gene is possibly TRBD1 (6 bases). Trimming shortened V by 2 bases and J by 2 bases, and 9 bases separated the two germline ends. In germline, CDR1 is SGDLS, CDR2 YYNGEE. This CDR3 has 14 amino acids. The full variable domain, with the rest looked up from reference TRBV9 and TRBJ2-3, is DSGVTQTPKHLITATGQRVTLRCSPRSGDLSVYWYQQSLDQGLQFLIQYYNGEERAKGNILERFSAQQFPDLHSELNLSSLELGDSALYFCASSVGASTDTQYFGPGTRLTVL.

The chain recombines TRBV6-4 with TRBJ1-1, with TRBD1 identical over 8 bases. Germline V gene data show CDR1 as MRHNA and CDR2 as SNTAGT. V lost 2 bases and J lost 11; bases outside the gene matches: 4. The CDR3 runs to 12 residues. The CDR3 DNA follows: TGTGCCAGCAGTGACCGGACAGGGATGGCTTTCTTT. Its translation: CASSDRTGMAFF.

The gene calls are TRBV12-5 and TRBJ2-7; D might be TRBD1 (6 bases). This CDR3 has 14 amino acids. The germline CDR1 and CDR2 sequences are LGHNT and FRNRAP. V dropped 5 bases and J dropped 0 bases, with 11 bases sitting between them. CDR3 loop: CASGPTGNSYEQYF. The CDR3 bases are TGTGCTAGTGGTCCCACAGGGAACTCCTACGAGCAGTACTTC.

The rearrangement uses TRBV4-1 and TRBJ2-7; the D gene could be TRBD1 or TRBD2 (6 bases each). CDR3 length equals 15 residues. The germline gives CDR1 MGHRA, CDR2 YSYEKL. V was cut by 0 bases and J by 2 bases, with 11 bases left in between. The CDR3 protein is CASSQDWGATYEQYF. The CDR3 DNA reads as TGCGCCAGCAGCCAAGATTGGGGGGCCACCTACGAGCAGTACTTC.

The chain couples TRBV4-2 to TRBJ2-2; tentative D call: TRBD2 (6 bases). Germline V gene data show CDR1 as LGHNA and CDR2 as YNFKEQ. The CDR3 is 15 residues long. Between the trimmed V and J ends, which lost 0 bases and 5 bases, there was a span of 10 bases. DNA for the CDR3: TGTGCCAGCAGCCAAGAAAGGGACTCTACCGGGGAGCTGTTTTTT. Its protein product is CASSQERDSTGELFF.

The CDR3 spells CASSGLGTSNNEQFF. Written as DNA, the CDR3 is TGTGCCAGCAGTGGACTTGGGACTTCTAACAATGAGCAGTTCTTC. The genes are TRBV6-6 and TRBJ2-1; tentative D call: TRBD2 (6 bases). This CDR3 is 15 amino acids long. V was clipped by 5 bases and J by 5 bases, with 16 bases between them. Per germline, CDR1 MNHNY and CDR2 SVGAGI (reference sequence).

Here the CDR3 reads CASSLRWDTEAFF. In nucleotides, the CDR3 is TGTGCCAGCAGCTTGAGATGGGACACTGAAGCTTTCTTT. V usage is TRBV2 and J usage is TRBJ1-1; D is undetermined. V was clipped by 6 bases and J by 3 bases, with 11 bases between them. This CDR3 contains 13 residues. The germline gives CDR1 SNHLY, CDR2 FYNNEI. Looking up the rest from reference TRBV2 and TRBJ1-1 gives the full variable domain: EPEVTQTPSHQVTQMGQEVILRCVPISNHLYFYWYRQILGQKVEFLVSFYNNEISEKSEIFDDQFSVERPDGSNFTLKIRSTKLEDSAMYFCASSLRWDTEAFFGQGTRLTVV.

The chain employs TRBV10-3 and TRBJ2-1; D remains ambiguous. Germline V gene sequence: CDR1 ENHRY, CDR2 SYGVKD. The CDR3 consists of 11 residues. Trimming left V 4 bases short and J 7 bases short, with 5 bases between. The CDR3 DNA is TGTGCCATCAGTGCCGAGAATGAGCAGTTCTTC. The encoded protein is CAISAENEQFF.

This rearrangement joins TRBV12-5 to TRBJ2-3; 8 nucleotides match TRBD1. The CDR3 has 20 residues. Looked up from germline, CDR1 is LGHNT and CDR2 is FRNRAP. V lost 4 bases and J lost 2; bases outside the gene matches: 20. The CDR3 coding sequence is TGTGCTAGTGGTTCTTCGGCGGGAATCCTTCGACAGGGGCTCACAGATACGCAGTATTTT. Its translation is CASGSSAGILRQGLTDTQYF.

The chain joins TRBV5-4 to TRBJ2-2; D uncertain. Trimming took 6 bases from V and 4 from J, leaving 16 bases between them. The CDR3 is 15 residues long. Germline assignment: CDR1 SGHNT and CDR2 YYREEE (reference sequence). CDR3 coding DNA: TGTGCCAGCACGGCTCAGCAGGTCGGCACCGGGGAGCTGTTTTTT. Its translation is CASTAQQVGTGELFF.

This chain links TRBV30 with TRBJ2-7; TRBD1 matches at 9 bases. The CDR3 runs to 16 residues. From germline, CDR1 is GTSNPN and CDR2 SVGIG (reference sequence). V shed 2 bases and J 4 bases; nucleotides not matched to a gene: 12. The CDR3 DNA reads as TGTGCCTGGAGTCTGGGCCTCTCGGGACAGGGTTACGAGCAGTACTTC. It translates to CAWSLGLSGQGYEQYF.

The chain couples TRBV18 to TRBJ2-7, with 8 nucleotides matching TRBD1. Per the germline V gene, CDR1 is KGHSH and CDR2 is LQKENI. The V and J ends lost 5 bases and 3 bases, in that order; junction bases with no gene match: 3. The CDR3 length is 13 residues. CDR3 DNA: TGTGCCAGCTCAGGCGGACAGGGCTACGAGCAGTACTTC. Amino acids: CASSGGQGYEQYF.

In this sample, this clone turned up once. The CDR3: CASSSRAQSQDTIYF. The CDR3 DNA is TGTGCCAGCAGCTCGCGGGCCCAATCCCAGGACACCATATATTTT. The chain combines TRBV9 with TRBJ1-3, with D unclear. V was trimmed by 4 bases and J by 8 bases, leaving 19 bases between them. Germline-derived CDR1 and CDR2 are SGDLS and YYNGEE. The CDR3 is made up of 15 amino acids.

The chain employs TRBV7-8 and TRBJ2-7; TRBD1 agrees at 8 bases. CDR1 SGHVS and CDR2 FQNEAQ come from the germline V gene. The CDR3 totals 15 residues. V shed 8 bases and J 1 base; nucleotides not matched to a gene: 10. The CDR3 bases are TGTGCCAGCCGTGGAGACGGGACAGGATCCTACGAGCAGTACTTC. It codes for CASRGDGTGSYEQYF. The full variable domain, completed using reference TRBV7-8 and TRBJ2-7, is GAGVSQSPRYKVAKRGQDVALRCDPISGHVSLFWYQQALGQGPEFLTYFQNEAQLDKSGLPSDRFFAERPEGSVSTLKIQRTQQEDSAVYLCASRGDGTGSYEQYFGPGTRLTVT.